The 21 T cell receptor beta chains in this list originate from one sample, sequenced in a study of post-analysis software for immune sequencing data. Study conclusions and caveats: With TRBV5-6, TRBV5-1 and TRBV20-1 included, about 5 TRBV segments were more frequent in patients than in controls.

Antigen specificity for these receptors is unknown. Unique molecular identifiers were built into the TCR beta cDNA libraries. Each CDR3 protein is one row after TCRdb ran MiXCR on the PCR reads. Of 150,000 to 200,000 distinct CDR3 sequences listed, 25% to 35% were seen once; the top ten hold 1.5%. Sequencing was done on a sample of blood. Receptor source: a girl between 5 and 17 years old with multiple sclerosis.

A note on this clonotype: This may be a read error, as it is one base from a much larger clone. The J gene is TRBJ2-7, the V gene TRBV12-3 or TRBV12-4; D is undetermined. This CDR3 spans 13 amino acids. This chain's CDR3 is CVSSLAYSYEQYF. DNA of the CDR3: TGTGTCAGCAGTTTAGCTTACTCCTACGAGCAGTACTTC.

The sample holds a few counts of this clonotype. The V gene is TRBV28, the J gene TRBJ1-1, with 7 bases identical to TRBD1. The CDR3 covers 14 residues. From germline, CDR1 is MDHEN and CDR2 SYDVKM. The junction had 9 bases not matched to a gene; V was cut back by 4 bases and J by 7 bases. The DNA of the CDR3 is TGTGCCAGCAGTTGCACCGGGACAGTGAGTGAAGCTTTCTTT. Translation: CASSCTGTVSEAFF.

This clonotype was counted ten times or more. V and J are TRBV14 and TRBJ2-5; D unresolved. Germline lookup yields CDR1 SGHDN and CDR2 FVKESK. The CDR3 spans 14 residues. V was trimmed by 3 bases and J by 4 bases, leaving 12 bases between them. CDR3 nucleotide sequence: TGTGCCAGCAGCCACCGGTTACTCCGAGAGACCCAGTACTTC. Amino acids: CASSHRLLRETQYF.

This chain joins TRBV7-6 and TRBJ1-1; a possible D gene is TRBD1 (6 bases). The length of the CDR3 is 17 residues. Germline-derived CDR1 and CDR2 are SGHVS and FNYEAQ. V lost 1 base and J lost 9, with 24 bases in between. The CDR3 here is CASSLEWNRDLGRKAFF. In DNA form, the CDR3 reads TGTGCCAGCAGCTTAGAATGGAACAGGGATTTGGGGAGGAAAGCTTTCTTT.

A word on this clonotype: It may be a read error: a sequence one base away is much more abundant. The rearrangement joins TRBV29-1 to TRBJ2-7; no definite D call. The CDR3 loop spans 14 amino acids. Germline V CDR1 and CDR2: SQVTM, ANQGSEA. CDR3 in DNA: TGCAGCGCCGCAGACACGATAAGCTCCTACGGGCAGTACTTC. Its translation: CSAADTISSYGQYF.

This clonotype was counted only a few times. This chain links TRBV6-1 with TRBJ1-5, with 8 bases that match TRBD1. V lost 4 bases and J lost 2; bases outside the gene matches: 7. CDR3 size: 16 residues. Germline V gives CDR1 MNHNS, CDR2 SASEGT. CDR3 region: CASSGITGGGNQPQHF. The CDR3 DNA is TGTGCCAGCAGTGGTATAACAGGGGGGGGCAATCAGCCCCAGCATTTT.

This clonotype came up many times. The rearrangement links TRBV7-2 to TRBJ1-2, with D perhaps matching TRBD1 (6 bases). Trimming took 5 bases from V and 4 from J, leaving 17 bases between them. CDR1 is SGHTA and CDR2 is FQGNSA in the germline V gene. The CDR3 sequence is 15 residues long. DNA of the CDR3: TGTGCCAGCAGCCTAACAGGGAAAGGCTCCTATGGCTACACCTTC. It translates to CASSLTGKGSYGYTF.

This clonotype was seen a handful of times. The chain links TRBV5-1 to TRBJ1-2; no firm D call. The germline CDR1 and CDR2 sequences are SGHRS and YFSETQ. The CDR3 has 12 amino acids. V was cut by 0 bases and J by 8 bases, with 8 bases left in between. The CDR3 loop reads CASSLEGNGYTF. The CDR3 DNA is TGCGCCAGCAGCTTGGAAGGGAACGGCTACACCTTC.

As to this clonotype: At one end the junction does not follow the germline gene, possibly because of a read error. The chain is built from TRBV11-2 and TRBJ1-4; TRBD1 agrees at 8 bases. CDR1 is SGHAT, CDR2 FQNNGV, per germline. This CDR3 comprises 15 residues. CDR3 protein: CASSSWTGLNEKRFF. The CDR3 bases are TGTGCCAGCAGCTCCTGGACAGGGCTTAATGAAAAACGGTTTTTT.

The chain joins TRBV12-5 to TRBJ1-1; D is undetermined. Germline V gene sequence: CDR1 LGHNT, CDR2 FRNRAP. CDR3 length: 14 amino acids. With 6 bases removed from V and 5 bases from J, the gap between germline ends came to 16 bases. In nucleotides, the CDR3 is TGTGCTAGTGGCCCAGGCGGGGTAGGGACTGAAGCTTTCTTT. Translation: CASGPGGVGTEAFF.

The V call is TRBV28, the J call TRBJ1-5; the D is unclear. CDR3 length: 13 residues. V was cut by 2 bases and J by 5 bases, with 7 bases left in between. CDR1 and CDR2 (germline): MDHEN, SYDVKM. CDR3 loop: CASSLNRDQPQHF. In nucleotides, the CDR3 is TGTGCCAGCAGTTTAAACAGAGATCAGCCCCAGCATTTT.

The gene calls are TRBV7-2 and TRBJ2-3; 8 bases are a match to TRBD2. The CDR3 spans 15 residues. In germline, CDR1 is SGHTA, CDR2 FQGNSA. J gave up 4 bases and V 7 bases, and 10 bases lay outside the gene matches. The CDR3 here is CASTRAGALADTQYF. In nucleotides, the CDR3 is TGTGCCAGCACCCGAGCGGGGGCCCTTGCAGATACGCAGTATTTT.

This clonotype was seen ten or more times. This chain uses TRBV5-1 with TRBJ2-3; 8 nucleotides align to TRBD2. The CDR3 length is 15 residues. Germline assignment: CDR1 SGHRS and CDR2 YFSETQ. V shed 0 bases and J 6 bases; nucleotides not matched to a gene: 6. CDR3 loop: CASSLVPGLEDTQYF. The CDR3 DNA is TGCGCCAGCAGCTTGGTCCCGGGACTAGAGGATACGCAGTATTTT. The full variable domain, rest sourced from reference TRBV5-1 and TRBJ2-3, is KAGVTQTPRYLIKTRGQQVTLSCSPISGHRSVSWYQQTPGQGLQFLFEYFSETQRNKGNFPGRFSGRQFSNSRSEMNVSTLELGDSALYLCASSLVPGLEDTQYFGPGTRLTVL.

This clonotype was detected many times. The chain employs TRBV10-3 and TRBJ2-5; 8 bases are shared with TRBD1. Trimming removed 10 bases from V and 11 bases from J; junction bases left unmatched: 9. The CDR3 covers 11 residues. Looked up from germline, CDR1 is ENHRY and CDR2 is SYGVKD. The CDR3 loop reads CATRTGWEQYF. The CDR3 nucleotides are TGTGCCACTCGGACAGGGTGGGAGCAGTACTTC.

As to this clonotype: Possible read error: a much larger clone is one base away. The chain employs TRBV2 and TRBJ2-7; 8 bases agree with TRBD2. This CDR3 is 14 amino acids long. Germline-derived CDR1 and CDR2 are SNHLY and FYNNEI. The CDR3 DNA reads as TGTGCCGGCAGTGAAGCGGGAGAGTCTTACGAGCAGTACTTC. Translated, it gives CAGSEAGESYEQYF.

The rearrangement uses TRBV27 and TRBJ1-2; 8 bases align to TRBD1. The trim removed 6 bases at V and 5 bases at J, leaving 8 bases unmatched. The CDR3 is 14 amino acids. Germline V gene sequence: CDR1 MNHEY, CDR2 SMNVEV (reference sequence). CDR3 in amino acids: CASRVRGTGYGYTF. In nucleotides, the CDR3 is TGTGCCAGCAGGGTTCGCGGGACAGGATATGGCTACACCTTC.

This clonotype was seen ten or more times. The rearrangement uses TRBV7-9 and TRBJ1-2; 10 nucleotides line up with TRBD1. Germline loops: CDR1 SEHNR, CDR2 FQNEAQ (reference sequence). The J segment lost 8 bases and the V segment lost 5 bases, leaving 8 bases of the junction unmatched. The CDR3 has 14 residues. The CDR3 reads CASSPRTGGGGYTF. CDR3 DNA: TGTGCCAGCAGCCCGCGGACAGGGGGAGGCGGCTACACCTTC.

This clonotype was counted ten times or more. This chain connects TRBV4-1 to TRBJ2-1; no clear D. CDR3 size: 12 residues. Germline V gene lookup returns CDR1 MGHRA and CDR2 YSYEKL. V lost 2 bases to trimming and J lost 7 bases, with 6 bases between them. In DNA form, the CDR3 reads TGCGCCAGCAGCCAAATACTTAATGAGCAGTTCTTC. It encodes CASSQILNEQFF.

This clonotype came up a few times. A much more abundant neighbour one base away suggests this may be a read error. The chain joins TRBV10-3 to TRBJ2-5; D may correspond to TRBD1 or TRBD2 (6 bases each). V shed 2 bases and J shed 11 bases, with 27 bases lying between them. The CDR3 consists of 17 residues. CDR1 is ENHRY and CDR2 is SYGVKD in the germline V gene. CDR3 DNA sequence: TGTGCCATCAGTGAGGATCAGGAGGGGGTGGCGGGCAATGAGCAGTACTTC. Translated: CAISEDQEGVAGNEQYF.

V gene TRBV12-3 or TRBV12-4 combines with J gene TRBJ1-5, with a tentative D call TRBD1 (5 bases). This CDR3 has 15 amino acids. The germline V and J ends were trimmed by 1 base and 5 bases, with 12 bases remaining between them. This chain's CDR3 is CASSLDQPGHQPQHF. Here the CDR3 DNA reads TGTGCCAGCAGTTTAGATCAACCGGGACATCAGCCCCAGCATTTT.

This sequence joins TRBV11-2 and TRBJ1-4, with 7 bases aligning to TRBD1. In germline, CDR1 is SGHAT, CDR2 FQNNGV. This CDR3 has 16 amino acids. The V segment lost 6 bases and the J segment 2 bases; nucleotides outside the gene matches: 9. The chain's CDR3 is CASSSQGGYTNEKLFF. CDR3 coding DNA: TGTGCCAGCAGTTCTCAGGGGGGATACACTAATGAAAAACTGTTTTTT. Filled out from reference TRBV11-2 and TRBJ1-4, the complete variable domain reads EAGVAQSPRYKIIEKRQSVAFWCNPISGHATLYWYQQILGQGPKLLIQFQNNGVVDDSQLPKDRFSAERLKGVDSTLKIQPAKLEDSAVYLCASSSQGGYTNEKLFFGSGTQLSVL.